This T cell receptor (beta chain) derives from a study of CD8 T cells in Susac syndrome. With random hexamers, reverse transcription was performed on roughly 0.45 to 1 ug of RNA. The method of amplification for TCR beta CDR3 was immunoSEQ multiplex PCR, covering 54 Vbeta and 13 Jbeta. A single record per CDR3 protein comes from TCRdb applying MiXCR to the immunoSEQ multiplex PCR reads. In the table there are over 150,000 distinct CDR3 sequences, 85% to 95% of which are singletons. Negative isolation yielded the CD8+ and CD4+ T cells, while FACS enriched the TEMRA cells. The V gene lost 6 bases and the J gene lost 4 bases, with 9 bases spanning the gap. Germline CDR1 SQVTM, CDR2 ANQGSEA. The CDR3 runs 11 residues.

The source material was CD4+ T cells from PBMCs. The clonotype originates from a human donor with Susac syndrome. The chain links TRBV29-1 to TRBJ1-1; D call uncertain. CDR3 nucleotides: TGCAGCGTCCGAGGGAGCACTGAAGCTTTCTTT. As protein: CSVRGSTEAFF.